Sequencing of this T cell receptor (beta chain) was carried out in a study of T-cell memory formation after mild COVID-19. Study at large: In these data, TCR clusters were largely donor specific.

Barcoded TCR alpha and TCR beta cDNA libraries with UMIs came from 5'RACE using constant-segment primers. TCRdb analysed the 5' RACE reads with MiXCR anew, one entry per CDR3 protein. The data show 85,000 to 130,000 distinct CDR3 sequences, around 11% seen once. Looked up from germline, CDR1 is SGHNT and CDR2 is YENEEA. The CDR3 loop spans 11 amino acids. V lost 4 bases and J lost 2, with 3 bases in between. Study results and limitations: For contracting clones, CD4+ ones sat mainly in CM and EM, CD8+ in EMRA. The appearance of some responding clones in pre-infection memory suggested that cross-reactive memory joined.

This clonotype was seen repeatedly, ten times or more. Its matching antigen is unknown. The sample comprised PBMCs or a T cell subset sorted from them (not recorded which). The rearrangement joins TRBV11-3 to TRBJ2-7, with D uncertain. The sequence was obtained from an adult woman who had mild COVID-19 (a few samples of this study predate the infection). Cell type and time point are not known. This CDR3 reads CASSYTYEQYF. The CDR3 DNA sequence: TGTGCCAGCAGCTACACCTACGAGCAGTACTTC.